This TCR beta chain is drawn from a study of cytomegalovirus exposure and HLA in healthy donors. Study details: An earlier analysis found roughly 110 million unique TCR beta sequences from approximately 190 million T cells.

The V and J ends lost 4 bases and 3 bases, in that order; junction bases with no gene match: 8. The germline V gene encodes CDR1 MDHEN and CDR2 SYDVKM. The CDR3 consists of 15 residues. PCR used 60 Vbeta primers and 13 Jbeta primers. TCRdb's copy holds only in-frame clones and misses some; the assay was immunoSEQ multiplex PCR. This sample has 140,000 to 150,000 clones, with about 82% found just once. Study-wide results and caveats: Specificity of a few CMV-associated chains for CMV antigens was verified in vitro.

In regard to this clone: Its target is not known.

The chain recombines TRBV28 with TRBJ2-7; 8 bases map to TRBD2. The sequenced sample was PBMCs. This receptor was taken from a male donor in good health and CMV-seronegative. This chain's CDR3 is CASSSLLAGSYEQYF. CDR3 sequence (DNA): TGTGCCAGCAGTTCCCTTCTAGCGGGCAGCTACGAGCAGTACTTC.